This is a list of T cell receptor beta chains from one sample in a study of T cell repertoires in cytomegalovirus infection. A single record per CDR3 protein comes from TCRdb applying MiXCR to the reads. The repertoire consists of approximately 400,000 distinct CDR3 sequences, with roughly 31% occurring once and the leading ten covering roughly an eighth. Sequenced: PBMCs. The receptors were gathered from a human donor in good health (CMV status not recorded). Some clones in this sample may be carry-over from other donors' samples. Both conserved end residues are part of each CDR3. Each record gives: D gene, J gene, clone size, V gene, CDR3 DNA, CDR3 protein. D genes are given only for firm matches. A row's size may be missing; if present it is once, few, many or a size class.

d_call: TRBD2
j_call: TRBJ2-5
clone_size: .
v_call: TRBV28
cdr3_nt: TGTGCCAGCGGGACTATACAAGAGACCCAGTACTTC
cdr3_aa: CASGTIQETQYF

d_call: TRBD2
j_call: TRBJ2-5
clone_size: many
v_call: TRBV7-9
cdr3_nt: TGTGCCAGCAGCTTCCCGGGGGGGGAAAAGACCCAGTACTTC
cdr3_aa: CASSFPGGEKTQYF

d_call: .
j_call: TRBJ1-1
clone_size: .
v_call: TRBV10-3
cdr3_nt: TGTGCCCTCAGGGTAGTTGCTGAAGCTTTCTTT
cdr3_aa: CALRVVAEAFF

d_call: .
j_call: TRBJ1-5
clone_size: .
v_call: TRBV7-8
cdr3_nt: TGTGCCAGCAGCCGGTTTGTAGGGGGGGAGACTAGCAATCAGCCCCAGCATTTT
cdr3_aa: CASSRFVGGETSNQPQHF

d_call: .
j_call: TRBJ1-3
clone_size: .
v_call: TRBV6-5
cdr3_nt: TGTGCCAGCAGTCGGACCCGGGGCGGAAACACCATATATTTT
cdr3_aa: CASSRTRGGNTIYF

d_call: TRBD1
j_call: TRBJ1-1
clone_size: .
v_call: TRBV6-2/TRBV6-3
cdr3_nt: TGTGCCAGCAGGCGGACAGGGGTGGGCACTGAAGCTTTCTTT
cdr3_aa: CASRRTGVGTEAFF

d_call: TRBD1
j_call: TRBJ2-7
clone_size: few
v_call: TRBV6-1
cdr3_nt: TGTGCCAGCAGTAAACAGGGGGCCACGCTACCTTACGAGCAGTACTTC
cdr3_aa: CASSKQGATLPYEQYF

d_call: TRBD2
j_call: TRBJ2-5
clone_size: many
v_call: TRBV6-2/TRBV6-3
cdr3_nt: TGTGCCAGCAGTTACTCTAAAGGGACTAGCGGCGTGATCACCCAAGAGACCCAGTACTTC
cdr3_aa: CASSYSKGTSGVITQETQYF

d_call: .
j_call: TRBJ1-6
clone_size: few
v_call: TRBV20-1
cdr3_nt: TGCAGTGCTGGATTACATAGCTCCTATAATTCACCCCTCCACTTT
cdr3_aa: CSAGLHSSYNSPLHF

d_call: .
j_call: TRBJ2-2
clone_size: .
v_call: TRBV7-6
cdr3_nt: TGTGCCAGCAGCTTTGGGGGGGCGACGCCCGGGGGCACCGGGGAGCTGTTTTTT
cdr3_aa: CASSFGGATPGGTGELFF

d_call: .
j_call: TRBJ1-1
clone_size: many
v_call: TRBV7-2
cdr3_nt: TGTGCCAGCAGCAGGGGACCCAATTGGAACACTGAAGCTTTCTTT
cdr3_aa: CASSRGPNWNTEAFF

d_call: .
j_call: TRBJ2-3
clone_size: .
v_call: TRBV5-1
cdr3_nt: TGCGCCAGCAGCTTGGTCGGGGGCGCGGGGGGCACAGATACGCAGTATTTT
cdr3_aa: CASSLVGGAGGTDTQYF

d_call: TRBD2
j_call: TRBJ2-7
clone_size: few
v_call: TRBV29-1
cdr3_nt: TGCAGCGTTGAAGATCCTAAGCGGGGAGGCTACGAGCAGTACTTC
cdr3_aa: CSVEDPKRGGYEQYF

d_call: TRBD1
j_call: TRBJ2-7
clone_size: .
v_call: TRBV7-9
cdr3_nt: TGTGCCAGCAGCTTAGCGGACAGGCCGGCCGAGCAGTACTTC
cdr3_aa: CASSLADRPAEQYF

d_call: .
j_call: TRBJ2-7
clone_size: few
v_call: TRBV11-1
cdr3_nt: TGTGCCAGCAGCTTAGAGGACCGGAACGAGCAGTACTTC
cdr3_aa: CASSLEDRNEQYF